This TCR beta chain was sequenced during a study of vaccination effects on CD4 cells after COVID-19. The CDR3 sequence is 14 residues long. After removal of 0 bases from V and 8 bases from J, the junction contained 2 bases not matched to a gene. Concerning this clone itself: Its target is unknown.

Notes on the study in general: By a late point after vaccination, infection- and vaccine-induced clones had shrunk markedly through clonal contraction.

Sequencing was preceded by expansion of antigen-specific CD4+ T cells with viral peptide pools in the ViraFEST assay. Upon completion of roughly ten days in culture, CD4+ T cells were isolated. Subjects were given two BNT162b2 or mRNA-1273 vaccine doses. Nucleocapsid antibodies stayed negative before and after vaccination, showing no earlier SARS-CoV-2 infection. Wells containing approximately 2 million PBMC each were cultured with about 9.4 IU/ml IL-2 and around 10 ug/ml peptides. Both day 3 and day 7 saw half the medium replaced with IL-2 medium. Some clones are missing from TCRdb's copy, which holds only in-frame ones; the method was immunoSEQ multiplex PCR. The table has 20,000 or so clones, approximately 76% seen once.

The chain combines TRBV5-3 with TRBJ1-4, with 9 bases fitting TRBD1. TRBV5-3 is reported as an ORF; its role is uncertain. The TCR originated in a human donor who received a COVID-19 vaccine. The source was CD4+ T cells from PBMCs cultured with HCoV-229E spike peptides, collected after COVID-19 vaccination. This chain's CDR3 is CARSLGQGEEKLFF. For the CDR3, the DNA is TGTGCCAGAAGCTTGGGACAGGGGGAGGAAAAACTGTTTTTT.